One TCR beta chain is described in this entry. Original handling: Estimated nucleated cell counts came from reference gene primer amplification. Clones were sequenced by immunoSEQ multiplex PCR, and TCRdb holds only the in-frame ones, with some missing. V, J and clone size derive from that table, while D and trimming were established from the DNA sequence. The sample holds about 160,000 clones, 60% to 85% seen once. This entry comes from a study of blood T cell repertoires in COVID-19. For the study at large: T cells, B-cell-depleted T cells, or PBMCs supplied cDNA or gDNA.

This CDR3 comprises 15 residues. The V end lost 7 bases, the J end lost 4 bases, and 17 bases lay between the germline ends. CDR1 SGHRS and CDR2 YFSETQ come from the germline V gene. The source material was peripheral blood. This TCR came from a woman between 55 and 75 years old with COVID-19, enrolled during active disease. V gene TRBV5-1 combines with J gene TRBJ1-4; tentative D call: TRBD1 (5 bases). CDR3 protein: CASGAQGHFNEKLFF. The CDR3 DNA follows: TGCGCCAGCGGGGCTCAAGGGCATTTTAATGAAAAACTGTTTTTT.